Here is one T cell receptor (beta chain) with its context. What this receptor recognizes is not known. Base qualities were left out, and no much larger clone turns up one base away. CDR3 length: 14 amino acids, cysteine to phenylalanine. The entry retains the CDR3 DNA only, 42 bases that are in frame from base 1. In the germline V gene, CDR1 corresponds to SGHDT and CDR2 to YYEEEE. Cut back by 1 base and 9 bases, the V and J ends lie 11 bases apart. Donors were 39 systemically healthy Caucasian individuals from Russia aged roughly 6 to 95 years. Each donor gave around 9.8 milliliters of peripheral blood, collected into EDTA-treated Vacutainer tubes. Ficoll-Paque density-gradient centrifugation was used to isolate PBMCs, with at least 6.5 million per sample. Total RNA, at least 5 micrograms per sample, was extracted from PBMCs with Trizol reagent. Naive CD45RAhigh/CD27high T cell percentages were measured by flow cytometry on a PBMC aliquot from every donor.

The data originate from a study of blood T cells in healthy people across ages (dated by TCRdb to between 2014 and 2017). Regarding the study in general: In model experiments, template switching captured roughly one uniquely barcoded TCR beta cDNA molecule for every two T cells. To track age-related changes in TCR beta repertoire diversity, the study relied on deep sequencing normalized with unique cDNA molecular identifiers. The donors were divided into four age groups: young (average around 16 years), middle-aged (about 39), aged (around 59) and long-lived (roughly 82). The study analyzed two additional independent replicas of 1 million unique cDNA reads from the same blood draw for two donors, one aged 18 to 29 and one aged 80 or older. Study-wide conclusions, independent of this receptor: Donor CMV infection status was unknown, potentially confounding age-related changes in expanded clonotypes. The long-lived group showed more naive CD4+ T cells, fewer expanded clones and increased TCR diversity than the aged group, suggesting age selection. Observed TCR beta diversity per million T cells fell roughly linearly with age, and a significant reduction was already apparent by age approximately 41. Estimates of total diversity based on one million sequenced T cells were regarded as lower bounds and as underestimates. There was a strong correlation between observed TCR beta diversity and the percentage of naive T cells measured by flow cytometry. Since profiling was done on bulk unsorted PBMCs, naive and antigen-experienced compartments could not be conclusively compared.

To prepare the library, 5' RACE was applied. Sequenced on an Illumina HiSeq 2500. The second PCR ran for roughly 7 to 11 cycles and used a J-beta primer mix along with a sample-barcoded 5' primer. Each TCR beta cDNA molecule received a unique molecular identifier from a template-switch 5' adaptor carrying 12 random nucleotides. At least 2.5 million CDR3-containing paired-end reads were obtained from each sample. All of the RNA was converted into first-strand cDNA using the Mint cDNA synthesis kit, with a TRBC-specific oligonucleotide serving as the primer. After uracil-DNA glycosylase treatment, a first 18-cycle PCR used universal primers M1SS and BC2_uni_R on all cDNA. The paper's processing steps were these. Each sample was normalized by randomly selecting 1 million high-quality reads, each carrying a distinct molecular identifier. Instead of being binned into consensus sequences, reads with shared molecular identifiers were discarded. MiTCR, run with a Q25 quality threshold and the strictest error-elimination algorithm, handled CDR3 identification, clonotype clustering and error correction. A nonparametric unseen species model using Euler transformation provided a lower-bound estimate of total TCR beta diversity. TCRdb's own reprocessing of the public reads used fastp at Q25 and MiXCR and kept productive beta chains. Rows matching on CDR3 protein sequence are summarized as one entry with the most common DNA and genes. The V and J calls were determined by TCRdb, not by the authors. This sample holds about 930,000 distinct CDR3 sequences; about 29% were observed only once. The top ten hold 10% of the sample.

These sequences were also reported in another study, on T cells of mothers and their children. From the second report: Nine systemically healthy Caucasian individuals, comprising three mothers and their six children, were included as donors. cDNA synthesis used all of the extracted RNA, with roughly 1.5 ug of RNA in each 15 ul reaction. In the second PCR, sample barcodes and 2-4 random nucleotides were introduced via the M1S primer. Over 9 million TCR beta CDR3 reads were obtained for each mother, and around 2.7 million reads were obtained for each child. Thymic selection similarly shapes TCR recombination output in related and unrelated pairs, with minor effect from inherited differences. Related mother-child pairs always showed normalized repertoire overlap that was slightly higher than in unrelated mother-child pairs, though the difference was never significant. With a sensitivity of approximately 100 clones per million clonotypes, no persistent microchimeric T cell clones were detected. Deep NGS was used in the study to compare the TCR beta repertoires of mothers and children and to look for features that separate related mother-child pairs from unrelated individuals. On average, the children were approximately 11 +/- 4 years old, while the mothers were 40 +/- 4 years old. Libraries were sequenced on Illumina HiSeq 2000 with 100+100 nt paired-end reads after adapter ligation with NEBNext reagents. To prevent cross-contamination, the mother and child libraries were prepared one month apart and sequenced in separate runs. For each donor, between about 500,000 and 2,200,000 distinct TCR beta clonotypes were identified. Naive TCR beta clonotypes were estimated from low-frequency clonotypes matched to each donor's FACS-determined naive share, without sorting.

This TCR was sampled from a woman aged 40 to 55 in good health. Specimen: blood. The rearrangement combines TRBV5-6 with TRBJ1-6; the D region possibly corresponds to TRBD1 (5 bases align). The DNA is as follows: TGTGCCAGCAGCTTGACCGGGACGCCTTCACCCCTCCACTTT. Its amino acids are CASSLTGTPSPLHF.